This T cell receptor (beta chain) was sequenced during a study of blood T cell repertoires in COVID-19. Across the study: Donors in the United States, Italy and Spain gave samples during acute or convalescent COVID-19.

As originally analysed: Amplifying reference gene primers gave estimates of nucleated cell counts. Measured with immunoSEQ multiplex PCR; TCRdb has only the in-frame clones, and not every one. V and J calls and clone size follow that table, whereas D and trimming were derived from the DNA. The sample carries some 700,000 clones, 80% to 90% recorded once. CDR1 is MNHEY and CDR2 is SVGAGI in the germline V gene. The CDR3 loop spans 11 amino acids. V was pared by 2 bases and J by 10 bases, with 8 bases between. The TCR sequence derives from a woman between 18 and 29 years old with acute or convalescent COVID-19. The V and J genes are TRBV6-5 and TRBJ1-1; no clear D. Sequencing was carried out using peripheral blood. The CDR3: CASSYGQVAFF. The CDR3 DNA follows: TGTGCCAGCAGTTACGGGCAAGTAGCTTTCTTT.